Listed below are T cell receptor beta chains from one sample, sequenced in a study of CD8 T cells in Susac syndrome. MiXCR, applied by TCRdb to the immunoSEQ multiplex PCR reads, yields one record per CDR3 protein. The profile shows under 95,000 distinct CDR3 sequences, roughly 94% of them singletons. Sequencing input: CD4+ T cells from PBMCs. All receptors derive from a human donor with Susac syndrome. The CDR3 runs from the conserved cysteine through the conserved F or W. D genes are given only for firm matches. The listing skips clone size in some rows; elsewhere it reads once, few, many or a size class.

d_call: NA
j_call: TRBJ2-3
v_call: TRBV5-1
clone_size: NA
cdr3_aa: CASSLGNGPSTDTQYF
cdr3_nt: TGCGCCAGCAGCTTGGGAAACGGGCCTAGCACAGATACGCAGTATTTT

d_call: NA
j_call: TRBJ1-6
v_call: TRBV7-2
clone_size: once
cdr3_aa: CASTRFPGASNSPLHF
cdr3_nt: TGTGCCAGCACTAGATTCCCGGGGGCCAGTAATTCACCCCTCCACTTT

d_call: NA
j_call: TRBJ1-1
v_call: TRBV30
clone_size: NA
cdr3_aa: CAWRRSENTEAFF
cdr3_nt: TGTGCCTGGAGGCGCAGCGAGAACACTGAAGCTTTCTTT

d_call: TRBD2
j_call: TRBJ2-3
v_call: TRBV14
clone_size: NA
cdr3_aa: CASSQVPFDSGGQDTQYF
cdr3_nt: TGTGCCAGCAGCCAAGTCCCTTTTGATAGCGGGGGGCAGGATACGCAGTATTTT

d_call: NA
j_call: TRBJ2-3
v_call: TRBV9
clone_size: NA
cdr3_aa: CASSVDGTDTQYF
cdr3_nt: TGTGCCAGCAGCGTAGACGGCACAGATACGCAGTATTTT

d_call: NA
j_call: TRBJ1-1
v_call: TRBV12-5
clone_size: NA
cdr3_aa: CASGLVAGGEAFF
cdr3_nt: TGTGCTAGTGGTTTGGTAGCGGGGGGTGAAGCTTTCTTT

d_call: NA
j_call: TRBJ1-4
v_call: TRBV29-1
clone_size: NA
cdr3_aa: CSVATSQGEKLFF
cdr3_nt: TGCAGCGTCGCGACTAGCCAGGGTGAAAAACTGTTTTTT

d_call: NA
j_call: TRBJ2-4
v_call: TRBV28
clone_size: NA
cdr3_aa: CASSLERGVDIQYF
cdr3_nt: TGTGCCAGCAGTTTAGAACGAGGGGTGGACATTCAGTACTTC

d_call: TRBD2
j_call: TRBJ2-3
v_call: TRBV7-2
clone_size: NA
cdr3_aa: CASSLDGRLAVDTQYF
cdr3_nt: TGTGCCAGCAGCTTAGATGGACGGCTAGCGGTAGATACGCAGTATTTT

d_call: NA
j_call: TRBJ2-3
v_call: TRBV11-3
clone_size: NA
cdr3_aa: CASSLRAGGGTDTQYF
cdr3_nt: TGTGCCAGCAGCCTCCGGGCCGGAGGGGGCACAGATACGCAGTATTTT

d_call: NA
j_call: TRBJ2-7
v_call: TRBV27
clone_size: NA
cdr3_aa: CASSWKVPTYEQYF
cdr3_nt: TGTGCCAGCAGTTGGAAAGTCCCAACCTACGAGCAGTACTTC

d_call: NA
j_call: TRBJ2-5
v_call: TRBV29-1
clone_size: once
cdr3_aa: CSLALSETQYF
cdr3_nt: TGCAGCTTAGCACTCTCGGAGACCCAGTACTTC

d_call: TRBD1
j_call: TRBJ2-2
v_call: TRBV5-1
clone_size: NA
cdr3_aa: CASTLGTGVTGELFF
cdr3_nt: TGCGCCAGCACCCTCGGGACAGGGGTCACCGGGGAGCTGTTTTTT

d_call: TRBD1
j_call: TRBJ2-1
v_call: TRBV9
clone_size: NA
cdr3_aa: CASSAWTGVNEQFF
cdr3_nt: TGTGCCAGCAGCGCGTGGACAGGGGTCAATGAGCAGTTCTTC

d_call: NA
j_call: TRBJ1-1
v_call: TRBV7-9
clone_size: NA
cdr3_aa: CASTLSQGKNTEAFF
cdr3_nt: TGTGCCAGCACCTTATCTCAGGGGAAGAACACTGAAGCTTTCTTT

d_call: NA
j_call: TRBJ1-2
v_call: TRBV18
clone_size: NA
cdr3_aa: CASSNGQSYGYTF
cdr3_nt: TGTGCCAGCTCAAACGGACAGAGCTATGGCTACACCTTC

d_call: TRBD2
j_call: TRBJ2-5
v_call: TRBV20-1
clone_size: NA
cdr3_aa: CSASWGLAGGHQETQYF
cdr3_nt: TGCAGTGCTAGCTGGGGACTAGCGGGGGGACACCAAGAGACCCAGTACTTC

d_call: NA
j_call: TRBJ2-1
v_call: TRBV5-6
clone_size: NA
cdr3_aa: CASSFSRNEQFF
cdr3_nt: TGTGCCAGCAGCTTCTCACGGAATGAGCAGTTCTTC

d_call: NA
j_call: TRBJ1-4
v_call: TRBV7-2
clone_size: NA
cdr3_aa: CASSLRPPTTNEKLFF
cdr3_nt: TGTGCCAGCAGCCTCCGCCCGCCAACAACTAATGAAAAACTGTTTTTT

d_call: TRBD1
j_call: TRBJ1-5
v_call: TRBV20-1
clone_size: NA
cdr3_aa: CSAERTGAGSNQPQHF
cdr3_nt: TGCAGTGCAGAACGGACAGGGGCAGGGAGCAATCAGCCCCAGCATTTT

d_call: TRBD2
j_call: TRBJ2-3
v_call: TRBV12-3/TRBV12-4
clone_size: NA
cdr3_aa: CASKTSGGHADTQYF
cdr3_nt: TGTGCCAGCAAGACTAGCGGGGGGCATGCAGATACGCAGTATTTT

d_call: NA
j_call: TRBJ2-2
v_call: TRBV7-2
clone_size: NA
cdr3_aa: CASSFGGFTGELFF
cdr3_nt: TGTGCCAGCAGCTTCGGCGGATTCACCGGGGAGCTGTTTTTT

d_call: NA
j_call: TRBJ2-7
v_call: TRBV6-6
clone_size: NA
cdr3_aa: CASRDSEVYEQYF
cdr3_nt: TGTGCCAGCAGGGACTCGGAGGTCTACGAGCAGTACTTC

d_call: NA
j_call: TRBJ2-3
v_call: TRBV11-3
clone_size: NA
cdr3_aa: CASSLWAARRGTDTQYF
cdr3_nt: TGTGCCAGCAGCTTATGGGCAGCCCGGAGGGGCACAGATACGCAGTATTTT

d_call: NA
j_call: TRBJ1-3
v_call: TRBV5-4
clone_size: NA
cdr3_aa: CASSPGAGSSGNTIYF
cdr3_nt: TGTGCCAGCAGCCCAGGGGCAGGGAGCTCTGGAAACACCATATATTTT

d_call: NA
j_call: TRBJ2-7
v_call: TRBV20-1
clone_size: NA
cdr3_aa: CSARGPGLYEQYF
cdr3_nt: TGCAGTGCTAGGGGGCCTGGCCTCTACGAGCAGTACTTC

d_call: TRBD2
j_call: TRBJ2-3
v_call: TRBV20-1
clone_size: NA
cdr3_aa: CSASPVAGSYTDTQYF
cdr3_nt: TGCAGTGCTAGTCCCGTAGCGGGGTCATACACAGATACGCAGTATTTT

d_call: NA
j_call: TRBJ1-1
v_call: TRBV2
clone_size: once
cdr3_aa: CASTSGNTEAFF
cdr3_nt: TGTGCCAGCACATCAGGAAACACTGAAGCTTTCTTT

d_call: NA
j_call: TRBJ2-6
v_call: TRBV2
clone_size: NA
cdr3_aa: CASSSYGRLWGANVLTF
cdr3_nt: TGTGCCAGCAGTTCCTACGGACGGTTATGGGGGGCCAACGTCCTGACTTTC

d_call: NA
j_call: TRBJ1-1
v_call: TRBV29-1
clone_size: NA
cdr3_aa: CSAQQGGDTEAFF
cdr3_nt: TGCAGCGCGCAACAGGGAGGTGACACTGAAGCTTTCTTT

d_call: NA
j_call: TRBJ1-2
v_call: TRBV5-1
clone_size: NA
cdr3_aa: CASSHGRVQDYGYTF
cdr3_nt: TGCGCCAGCAGCCATGGCCGAGTTCAGGACTATGGCTACACCTTC

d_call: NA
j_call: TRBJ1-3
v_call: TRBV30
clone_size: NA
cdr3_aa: CAWKGKNSGNTIYF
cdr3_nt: TGTGCCTGGAAAGGGAAGAACTCTGGAAACACCATATATTTT

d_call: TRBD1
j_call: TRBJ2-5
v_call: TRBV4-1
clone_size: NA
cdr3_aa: CASSQDQGARETQYF
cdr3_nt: TGCGCCAGCAGCCAAGATCAGGGGGCGAGGGAGACCCAGTACTTC

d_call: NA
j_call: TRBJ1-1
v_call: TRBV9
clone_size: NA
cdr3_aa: CASSVGPVNTEAFF
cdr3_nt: TGTGCCAGCAGCGTAGGCCCGGTGAACACTGAAGCTTTCTTT

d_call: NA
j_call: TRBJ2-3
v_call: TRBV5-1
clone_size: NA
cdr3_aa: CASSFSDTDTQYF
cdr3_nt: TGCGCCAGCAGCTTCTCCGACACAGATACGCAGTATTTT

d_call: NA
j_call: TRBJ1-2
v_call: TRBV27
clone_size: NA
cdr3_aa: CASSLSRQGMAGYTF
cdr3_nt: TGTGCCAGCAGTTTATCCCGGCAGGGGATGGCTGGCTACACCTTC

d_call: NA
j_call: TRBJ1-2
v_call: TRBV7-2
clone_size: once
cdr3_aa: CASSLASSYGYTF
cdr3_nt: TGTGCCAGCAGCTTAGCGTCGAGTTATGGCTACACCTTC

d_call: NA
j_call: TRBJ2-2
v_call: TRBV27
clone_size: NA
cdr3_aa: CASSHGTRSGELFF
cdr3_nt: TGTGCCAGCAGTCATGGGACTCGCTCCGGGGAGCTGTTTTTT

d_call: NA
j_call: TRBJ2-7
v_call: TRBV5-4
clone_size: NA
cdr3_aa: CASSFNPGRHYEQYF
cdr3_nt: TGTGCCAGCAGCTTTAATCCGGGACGGCACTACGAGCAGTACTTC

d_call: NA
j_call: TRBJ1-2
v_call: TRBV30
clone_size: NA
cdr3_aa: CAWARRGANYGYTF
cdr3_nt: TGTGCCTGGGCTAGACGGGGAGCTAACTATGGCTACACCTTC

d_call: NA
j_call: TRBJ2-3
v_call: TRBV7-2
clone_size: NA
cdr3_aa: CASSLSGGVGTDTQYF
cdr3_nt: TGTGCCAGCAGCTTATCCGGGGGAGTGGGCACAGATACGCAGTATTTT

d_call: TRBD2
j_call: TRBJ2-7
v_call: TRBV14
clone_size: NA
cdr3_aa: CASSLSGGANYEQYF
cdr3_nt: TGTGCCAGCAGCCTTAGCGGGGGGGCAAACTACGAGCAGTACTTC

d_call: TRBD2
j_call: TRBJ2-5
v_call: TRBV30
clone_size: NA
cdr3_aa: CAWRLAGAYQETQYF
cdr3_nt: TGTGCCTGGAGACTAGCGGGGGCCTACCAAGAGACCCAGTACTTC

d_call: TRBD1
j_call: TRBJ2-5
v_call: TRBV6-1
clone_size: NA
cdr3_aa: CASSMGTGRTQETQYF
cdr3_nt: TGTGCCAGCAGCATGGGGACAGGTCGAACCCAAGAGACCCAGTACTTC